A single sample gave rise to the 10 T cell receptor beta chains below, sequenced in a study of vaccination and CD4 T cells after COVID-19 (dated by TCRdb to 2021 to 2024). Receptor amplification or capture employed PCR. TCRdb records Illumina iSeq 100 as the sequencer. TCR sequencing of DNA from cultured CD4+ T cells used the Oncomine TCR Beta short-read assay at the Johns Hopkins FTIC core. TCRdb took the public reads, trimmed them with fastp at Q25, ran MiXCR for clone calling and kept in-frame beta chains. A single entry per CDR3 protein holds the most common genes and DNA from its merged rows. The sample profile shows tens of thousands of distinct CDR3 sequences; approximately 49% of them were found once. In total, the top ten clones hold approximately 4.5% of the sample. The sample's treatment or condition label, in plain terms: approximately 9-day PBMC culture with coronavirus spike peptide pools or control peptides (ViraFEST assay).

No antigen is known for these receptors. Material: CD4+ T cells from blood, cultured in vitro. These receptors all come from a human donor who had recovered from COVID-19.

The rearrangement links TRBV11-2 to TRBJ2-5; D may be TRBD1 or TRBD2 (5 bases each). Germline CDR1 is SGHAT and CDR2 is FQNNGV. CDR3 length: 15 amino acids. V lost 3 bases and J lost 7, with 18 bases in between. The CDR3 region is CASSLEGGGFGTQYF. The CDR3 DNA sequence: TGTGCCAGCAGCTTGGAAGGTGGGGGTTTCGGGACCCAGTACTTC.

This sequence joins TRBV6-1 and TRBJ1-2, with D hard to call. The CDR3 covers 11 residues. The V gene lost 1 base and the J gene lost 4 bases, with 1 base spanning the gap. The germline V gene encodes CDR1 MNHNS and CDR2 SASEGT. As DNA, the CDR3 is TGTGCCAGCAGTGAAGTCTATGGCTACACCTTC. This codes for CASSEVYGYTF.

By share, this clonotype counts as medium-sized. This chain uses TRBV24-1 with TRBJ1-2; no definite D call. Germline V gene data show CDR1 as KGHDR and CDR2 as SFDVKD. The V and J ends lost 4 bases and 5 bases respectively, with 22 bases between them. This CDR3 spans 17 amino acids. CDR3 sequence: CATSDSPDSASEYGYTF. CDR3 coding DNA: TGTGCCACCAGTGACTCCCCAGACTCGGCCAGTGAATATGGCTACACCTTC.

The V call is TRBV19, the J call TRBJ2-2, with D hard to call. Trimming cost V 2 bases and J 6 bases, with 7 bases left between them. This CDR3 contains 13 residues. The V gene's germline CDR1 is LNHDA and CDR2 SQIVND (reference sequence). CDR3 residues: CASSIRDPGELFF. In DNA, the CDR3 is TGTGCCAGTAGTATAAGGGATCCCGGGGAGCTGTTTTTT.

The chain joins TRBV27 to TRBJ2-4; TRBD1 might be the D (5 bases). Trimming cost V 6 bases and J 3 bases, with 18 bases left between them. From germline, CDR1 is MNHEY and CDR2 SMNVEV (reference sequence). The CDR3 is 16 residues long. CDR3 in amino acids: CASSPRDELGKNIQYF. The CDR3 DNA reads as TGTGCCAGCAGCCCCAGGGATGAGTTGGGCAAAAACATTCAGTACTTC.

This clonotype was counted a single time. V and J are TRBV7-2 and TRBJ2-5, with TRBD1 as a possible D gene (6 bases). Trimming took 2 bases from V and 0 from J, leaving 13 bases between them. Per germline, CDR1 SGHTA and CDR2 FQGNSA. The CDR3 is 16 amino acids. CDR3 DNA sequence: TGTGCCAGCAGCTTAAGGAAGGACAGACACCAAGAGACCCAGTACTTC. Translation gives CASSLRKDRHQETQYF.

This chain links TRBV5-4 with TRBJ1-6, with a possible D match to TRBD1 (6 bases). Germline V gene sequence: CDR1 SGHNT, CDR2 YYREEE (reference sequence). The V and J ends lost 0 bases and 7 bases respectively, with 11 bases between them. The CDR3 runs 15 residues. In nucleotides, the CDR3 is TGTGCCAGCAGCTTGGACGGACAGACCAATTCACCCCTCCACTTT. The encoded protein is CASSLDGQTNSPLHF.

This chain joins TRBV5-1 and TRBJ1-2, with a weak D call TRBD1 (5 bases). Trimming pared 0 bases from V and 6 bases from J, leaving 9 bases between. CDR3 length: 13 amino acids. Per the germline V gene, CDR1 is SGHRS and CDR2 is YFSETQ. The CDR3 spells CASSLEGGDGYTF. In nucleotides, the CDR3 is TGCGCCAGCAGCTTGGAGGGAGGGGATGGCTACACCTTC. The whole variable domain, remainder taken from reference TRBV5-1 and TRBJ1-2, is KAGVTQTPRYLIKTRGQQVTLSCSPISGHRSVSWYQQTPGQGLQFLFEYFSETQRNKGNFPGRFSGRQFSNSRSEMNVSTLELGDSALYLCASSLEGGDGYTFGSGTRLTVV.

The rearrangement links TRBV6-1 to TRBJ1-1, with 9 bases that match TRBD1. V was pared by 8 bases and J by 2 bases, with 15 bases of the junction left unmatched. CDR1 and CDR2 (germline): MNHNS, SASEGT. This CDR3 has 17 amino acids. The CDR3 region is CASGKVTGGGGNTEAFF. In nucleotides, the CDR3 is TGTGCCAGCGGTAAGGTCACAGGGGGCGGCGGTAACACTGAAGCTTTCTTT.

The rearrangement uses TRBV19 and TRBJ2-1; 7 bases fit TRBD2. The ends lost 6 bases at V and 3 bases at J; junction bases unmatched: 8. CDR3 size: 15 residues. Germline V gene data show CDR1 as LNHDA and CDR2 as SQIVND (reference sequence). This CDR3 is CASRGRAEGYNEQFF. CDR3 coding DNA: TGTGCCAGTAGGGGGAGGGCAGAGGGCTACAATGAGCAGTTCTTC. Combining the CDR3 with reference TRBV19 and TRBJ2-1 gives the whole variable domain DGGITQSPKYLFRKEGQNVTLSCEQNLNHDAMYWYRQDPGQGLRLIYYSQIVNDFQKGDIAEGYSVSREKKESFPLTVTSAQKNPTAFYLCASRGRAEGYNEQFFGPGTRLTVL.